What follows are 12 T cell receptor beta chains derived from one specimen sequenced in a study of CD8 T cells in Susac syndrome. RNA was extracted with the RNeasy kit, and a quantity of about 0.45 to 1 ug was reverse transcribed using random hexamers. A single record per CDR3 protein comes from TCRdb applying MiXCR to the immunoSEQ multiplex PCR reads. The repertoire holds around 140,000 distinct CDR3 sequences, roughly 94% seen once, with approximately 0.08% in the top ten. Source material: CD4+ T cells from PBMCs. These TCRs come from a human donor in good health.

The gene calls are TRBV7-2 and TRBJ2-7; D is perhaps TRBD1 (8 bases). V gave up 6 bases and J gave up 3 bases, with 18 bases separating them. CDR3 size: 15 residues. Looked up from germline, CDR1 is SGHTA and CDR2 is FQGNSA. The CDR3 reads CASRAGGGRGYEQYF. The CDR3 DNA reads as TGTGCCAGCAGGGCAGGGGGCGGGAGAGGCTACGAGCAGTACTTC.

The genes are TRBV10-3 and TRBJ2-1; D not resolved. CDR1 ENHRY and CDR2 SYGVKD come from the germline V gene. V lost 2 bases and J lost 6, with 11 bases in between. The CDR3 has 14 amino acids. This CDR3 is CAISEGDLINEQFF. The CDR3 coding sequence is TGTGCCATCAGTGAGGGAGACTTGATCAATGAGCAGTTCTTC.

This clonotype was recorded only once. V is TRBV18 and J is TRBJ2-4; 7 bases agree with TRBD1. Germline CDR1 is KGHSH and CDR2 is LQKENI. The CDR3 has 14 residues. Trimming removed 3 bases from V and 1 base from J; junction bases left unmatched: 0. The CDR3 reads CASSPDRAKNIQYF. The DNA of the CDR3 is TGTGCCAGCTCACCGGACAGGGCCAAAAACATTCAGTACTTC.

This chain joins TRBV19 and TRBJ2-5; 7 positions agree with TRBD2. The germline V gene has CDR1 LNHDA and CDR2 SQIVND (reference sequence). CDR3 length: 10 amino acids. V gave up 10 bases and J gave up 5 bases; unmatched junction bases: 1. CDR3 in amino acids: CATGGETQYF. The CDR3 DNA is TGTGCCACCGGGGGGGAGACCCAGTACTTC.

The gene calls are TRBV3-1 and TRBJ2-2; 8 bases are a match to TRBD1. V shed 4 bases and J 5 bases; nucleotides not matched to a gene: 12. This CDR3 comprises 17 residues. CDR1 is LGHDT and CDR2 is YNNKEL in the germline V gene (reference sequence). CDR3 DNA: TGTGCCAGCAGCCCGCATCGGACAGGGTTATGGACCGGGGAGCTGTTTTTT. Its protein product is CASSPHRTGLWTGELFF. The variable domain in full, completed from reference TRBV3-1 and TRBJ2-2, reads DTAVSQTPKYLVTQMGNDKSIKCEQNLGHDTMYWYKQDSKKFLKIMFSYNNKELIINETVPNRFSPKSPDKAHLNLHINSLELGDSAVYFCASSPHRTGLWTGELFFGEGSRLTVL.

The chain uses TRBV2 and TRBJ1-1; D perhaps matches TRBD1 (5 bases). CDR1 and CDR2 (germline): SNHLY, FYNNEI. V lost 7 bases and J lost 1, with 10 bases in between. This CDR3 has 13 amino acids. This CDR3 is CASKQDPNTEAFF. Written as DNA, the CDR3 is TGTGCCAGCAAACAGGACCCGAACACTGAAGCTTTCTTT.

The V call is TRBV20-1, the J call TRBJ2-7; no clear D gene. CDR3 length: 13 amino acids. Trimming pared 4 bases from V and 3 bases from J, leaving 13 bases between. Germline V CDR1 and CDR2: DFQATT, SNEGSKA (reference sequence). DNA of the CDR3: TGCAGTGCTATTTTCCTAAGCGACTACGAGCAGTACTTC. It is translated as CSAIFLSDYEQYF.

The chain joins TRBV7-2 to TRBJ2-1; a weak D match, TRBD2 (5 bases). Trimming pared 5 bases from V and 9 bases from J, leaving 23 bases between. CDR1 and CDR2 from the germline V gene are SGHTA and FQGNSA. The CDR3 is 16 residues long. For the CDR3, the DNA is TGTGCCAGCAGCACGAGCGGACCCCCCCTGTCGGGTGAGCAGTTCTTC. It is translated as CASSTSGPPLSGEQFF.

As DNA, the CDR3 is TGTGCCAGCAGCTTGAGCGGGACAGAGTCCTACGAGCAGTACTTC. Amino acids: CASSLSGTESYEQYF. The gene calls are TRBV7-2 and TRBJ2-7; possibly TRBD1 or TRBD2 for D (7 bases each). The ends were cut back, 3 bases at V and 1 base at J, with 13 bases in the middle. The CDR3 runs 15 residues. Per germline, CDR1 SGHTA and CDR2 FQGNSA.

The V and J genes are TRBV2 and TRBJ2-3, with D perhaps TRBD2 (6 bases). V lost 1 base and J lost 6, with 14 bases in between. The CDR3 totals 15 residues. CDR1 and CDR2 (germline): SNHLY, FYNNEI. CDR3 region: CASSEERVRADTQYF. The CDR3 coding sequence is TGTGCCAGCAGTGAAGAGCGGGTCCGTGCGGATACGCAGTATTTT. Combining the CDR3 with reference TRBV2 and TRBJ2-3 gives the whole variable domain EPEVTQTPSHQVTQMGQEVILRCVPISNHLYFYWYRQILGQKVEFLVSFYNNEISEKSEIFDDQFSVERPDGSNFTLKIRSTKLEDSAMYFCASSEERVRADTQYFGPGTRLTVL.

The rearrangement joins TRBV3-1 to TRBJ2-3; the match to TRBD2 covers 7 bases. This CDR3 has 16 amino acids. The trim removed 4 bases at V and 6 bases at J, leaving 13 bases unmatched. The germline V gene encodes CDR1 LGHDT and CDR2 YNNKEL (reference sequence). CDR3: CASSPPGAGPDDTQYF. CDR3 in DNA: TGTGCCAGCAGCCCGCCGGGAGCGGGGCCCGACGATACGCAGTATTTT.

The chain is built from TRBV6-4 and TRBJ1-5; D is ambiguous. This CDR3 comprises 13 residues. Between the trimmed V and J ends, which lost 6 bases and 10 bases, there was a span of 16 bases. Germline loops: CDR1 MRHNA, CDR2 SNTAGT. CDR3 loop: CASSPREGGPQHF. In nucleotides, the CDR3 is TGTGCCAGCAGCCCCCGCGAGGGCGGACCCCAGCATTTT.